The rows below give T cell receptor beta chains drawn from one sample of a study of Graves' ophthalmopathy and Graves' hyperthyroidism. TCRdb fed the multiplex PCR reads into MiXCR, producing one record per CDR3 protein. This table has 650,000 to 800,000 distinct CDR3 sequences, just over 40% appearing once. Sequencing was carried out using peripheral blood. These receptors came from an adult man with Graves' ophthalmopathy. Each CDR3 is given with its conserved first and last residue. A D gene is named only where the DNA matches it firmly. Size tells how often a clone was seen (once, few, many) or the class of an expanded clone, and some rows leave it out.

V: TRBV5-1
size: many
D: TRBD1
J: TRBJ1-2
DNA: TGCGCCAGCAGCTCGGGACAGGGGAATTACTATGGCTACACCTTC
CDR3: CASSSGQGNYYGYTF

V: TRBV19
size: .
D: TRBD1
J: TRBJ1-5
DNA: TGTGCCAGCACCCTTCAGGGGGGAACAGGGCCCTATAGCAATCAGCCCCAGCATTTT
CDR3: CASTLQGGTGPYSNQPQHF

V: TRBV7-8
size: many
D: .
J: TRBJ1-3
DNA: TGTGCCAGCAGCTTAGTAGGGACGGGAAACACCATATATTTT
CDR3: CASSLVGTGNTIYF

V: TRBV4-2
size: many
D: .
J: TRBJ1-6
DNA: TGTGCCAGCAGCCAAGATCTCCCGGGGACGGGTTCACCCCTCCACTTT
CDR3: CASSQDLPGTGSPLHF

V: TRBV2
size: .
D: .
J: TRBJ1-4
DNA: TGTGCCAGCGGGAAGGACCTGACTAATGAAAAACTGTTTTTT
CDR3: CASGKDLTNEKLFF

V: TRBV7-2
size: once
D: .
J: TRBJ2-5
DNA: TGTGCCAGCAGCTTGGGGTCAGGGTACGAGACCCAGTACTTC
CDR3: CASSLGSGYETQYF

V: TRBV19
size: .
D: .
J: TRBJ1-5
DNA: TGTGCCTGGAGTGTACATCCTAGCAATCAGCCCCAGCATTTT
CDR3: CAWSVHPSNQPQHF

V: TRBV5-4
size: many
D: TRBD1
J: TRBJ1-2
DNA: TGTGCCAGCAGCAAGGCGGGACAGATAAGAAATGGCTACACCTTC
CDR3: CASSKAGQIRNGYTF

V: TRBV10-3
size: .
D: TRBD1
J: TRBJ1-2
DNA: TGTGCCATCAGTGATTCCGGGACAGGGTACGATGGCTACACCTTC
CDR3: CAISDSGTGYDGYTF

V: TRBV11-2
size: few
D: .
J: TRBJ1-1
DNA: TGTGCCAGCAGCTTACCCGGTCCGTTTACACAAGGAAACATAGCACAAGCTTTCTTT
CDR3: CASSLPGPFTQGNIAQAFF

V: TRBV10-3
size: many
D: .
J: TRBJ1-5
DNA: TGTGCCATCAGTGAGTCACCGGGTAATCAGCCCCAGCATTTT
CDR3: CAISESPGNQPQHF

V: TRBV7-8
size: .
D: TRBD1
J: TRBJ1-4
DNA: TGTGCCAGCAGCTTAGCCGGGACAGGGGGAGGGAGTGAAAAACTGTTTTTT
CDR3: CASSLAGTGGGSEKLFF

V: TRBV25-1
size: .
D: TRBD2
J: TRBJ2-5
DNA: TGTGCCAGCAGTGCCCCGGGAGGGCAAGAGACCCAGTACTTC
CDR3: CASSAPGGQETQYF

V: TRBV15
size: .
D: .
J: TRBJ2-7
DNA: TGTGCCACCAGCAGAGATGGAGGGAGAGACTACGAGCAGTACTTC
CDR3: CATSRDGGRDYEQYF

V: TRBV10-3
size: many
D: TRBD1
J: TRBJ1-2
DNA: TGTGCCATCAGTGAGTCGGTCAGGGGGGCAAATGGCTACACCTTC
CDR3: CAISESVRGANGYTF

V: TRBV19
size: many
D: TRBD1
J: TRBJ1-5
DNA: TGTGCCAGTAGTACAGACAGGGGGCCCCAGCATTTT
CDR3: CASSTDRGPQHF

V: TRBV29-1
size: many
D: .
J: TRBJ2-2
DNA: TGCAGTGGGAGTAGGTCCGGGGAGCTGTTTTTT
CDR3: CSGSRSGELFF

V: TRBV9
size: many
D: .
J: TRBJ1-1
DNA: TGTGCCAGCAGCGCAGGGAGTCTAGGGATGGGCACTGAAGCTTTCTTT
CDR3: CASSAGSLGMGTEAFF

V: TRBV19
size: .
D: TRBD2
J: TRBJ2-5
DNA: TGTGCCAGTAGGTTATCAGCGGGGGGGAAGGAGACCCAGTACTTC
CDR3: CASRLSAGGKETQYF

V: TRBV29-1
size: .
D: .
J: TRBJ1-2
DNA: TGCAGCCAACCGGTGGGGGCTGGCTACACCTTC
CDR3: CSQPVGAGYTF

V: TRBV7-6
size: few
D: TRBD1
J: TRBJ2-2
DNA: TGTGCCAGCAGCTTAAGGACAGGGGGGATCACCGGGGAGCTGTTTTTT
CDR3: CASSLRTGGITGELFF

V: TRBV7-6
size: few
D: TRBD2
J: TRBJ2-5
DNA: TGTGCTAGCGGGCTAGCACAAGAGACCCAGTACTTC
CDR3: CASGLAQETQYF

V: TRBV24-1
size: .
D: .
J: TRBJ1-1
DNA: TGTGCCACCAGTGATTTGCGATATACCGGGTCGGATTTCTTT
CDR3: CATSDLRYTGSDFF

V: TRBV2
size: .
D: .
J: TRBJ2-7
DNA: TGTGCCTGGAGCCCACAAGGTTCCTACGAGCAGTACTTC
CDR3: CAWSPQGSYEQYF

V: TRBV29-1
size: many
D: .
J: TRBJ2-7
DNA: TGCAGCGTGGGACAATACTACGAGCAGTACTTC
CDR3: CSVGQYYEQYF

V: TRBV9
size: many
D: TRBD2
J: TRBJ2-2
DNA: TGTGCCAGCAGCGTAAGCGGGATCAGTCCCGGGGAGCTGTTTTTT
CDR3: CASSVSGISPGELFF

V: TRBV10-3
size: .
D: .
J: TRBJ2-7
DNA: TGTGCCAACAGTTACTTACAACCCCGGCCAGGGCGGGAGCAGTACTTC
CDR3: CANSYLQPRPGREQYF

V: TRBV14
size: many
D: TRBD1
J: TRBJ1-2
DNA: TGTGCCAGCAGCCAGAACCCCGGGACAGGGGACTATGGCTACACCTTC
CDR3: CASSQNPGTGDYGYTF

V: TRBV9
size: many
D: TRBD1
J: TRBJ1-2
DNA: TGTGCCAGCAGCGTAGACGGACAGGGTCCAGGCGGCTACACCTTC
CDR3: CASSVDGQGPGGYTF

V: TRBV9
size: many
D: .
J: TRBJ2-6
DNA: TGTGCCAGCAGCGTAGGAAGCTCTGGGGCCAACGTCCTGACTTTC
CDR3: CASSVGSSGANVLTF

V: TRBV24-1
size: .
D: TRBD1
J: TRBJ2-3
DNA: TGTGCCACCAGTGAGCCCGGGACAGCAGATACGCAGTATTTT
CDR3: CATSEPGTADTQYF

V: TRBV10-3
size: .
D: .
J: TRBJ1-6
DNA: TGTGCCATCAGTGAATTTCAGGGTGGCTCACCCCTCCACTTT
CDR3: CAISEFQGGSPLHF

V: TRBV7-2
size: .
D: TRBD1
J: TRBJ2-5
DNA: TGTGCCAGCAGCTTATCTGGGACAGGGGGCGCGACCCAGTACTTC
CDR3: CASSLSGTGGATQYF

V: TRBV12-3/TRBV12-4
size: many
D: TRBD2
J: TRBJ2-7
DNA: TGTGCCAGCAGTTTGACTAGCGGGGGCAACGAGCAGTACTTC
CDR3: CASSLTSGGNEQYF

V: TRBV5-1
size: .
D: TRBD2
J: TRBJ2-6
DNA: TGCGCCAGCGGGGGGGACAACGTCCTGACTTTC
CDR3: CASGGDNVLTF

V: TRBV4-2
size: .
D: TRBD2
J: TRBJ2-5
DNA: TGTGCCAGCAGCCAAGGGACTAGCGGGGTAAAAGAGACCCAGTACTTC
CDR3: CASSQGTSGVKETQYF

V: TRBV12-5
size: few
D: TRBD1
J: TRBJ1-5
DNA: TGTGCTAGTGGTTTGCCGGACAGGGATCAGCCCCAGCATTTT
CDR3: CASGLPDRDQPQHF

V: TRBV19
size: few
D: TRBD1
J: TRBJ1-5
DNA: TGTGCCAGTCGCCCGGGACAGAGAATTTATAGCAATCAGCCCCAGCATTTT
CDR3: CASRPGQRIYSNQPQHF

V: TRBV29-1
size: .
D: TRBD1
J: TRBJ2-6
DNA: TGCAGCGTTGTTACAGGGGGCGAGAGCTCTGGGGCCAACGTCCTGACTTTC
CDR3: CSVVTGGESSGANVLTF

V: TRBV4-3
size: many
D: .
J: TRBJ2-2
DNA: TGCGCCAGCAGCCAAGCAGGGACCGGGGAGCTGTTTTTT
CDR3: CASSQAGTGELFF

V: TRBV5-1
size: .
D: TRBD2
J: TRBJ2-5
DNA: TGCGCCAGCGCCCTAGCGGGTAGTGAGACCCAGTACTTC
CDR3: CASALAGSETQYF

V: TRBV10-3
size: .
D: .
J: TRBJ1-1
DNA: TGTGCCAGCAGTTACTTAGCCGCAACTAATGAAGCTTTCTTT
CDR3: CASSYLAATNEAFF

V: TRBV7-2
size: .
D: .
J: TRBJ2-5
DNA: TGTGCCAGCAGCTTAGCGCTTCGTGGGGGCGGCCAAGAGACCCAGTACTTC
CDR3: CASSLALRGGGQETQYF

V: TRBV25-1
size: .
D: .
J: TRBJ1-3
DNA: TGTGCCAGCAGTGAACAGGGGACCGTCCGGAACACCATATATTTT
CDR3: CASSEQGTVRNTIYF

V: TRBV10-3
size: many
D: TRBD1
J: TRBJ2-7
DNA: TGTGCCATCAGTGAGTCTTGGACAGGGGAGGACGAGCAGTACTTC
CDR3: CAISESWTGEDEQYF

V: TRBV9
size: .
D: .
J: TRBJ2-2
DNA: TGTGCCAGCAGCGGGGGGGCGGGCCCGAACACCGGGGAGCTGTTTTTT
CDR3: CASSGGAGPNTGELFF

V: TRBV27
size: .
D: TRBD1
J: TRBJ1-1
DNA: TGTGCCAGCAGTTTAAAACAGGGGGCCACTGAAGCTTTCTTT
CDR3: CASSLKQGATEAFF

V: TRBV24-1
size: .
D: .
J: TRBJ1-5
DNA: TGTGCCAGCAGTCGATGGGGGGCCCAGCCCCAGCATTTT
CDR3: CASSRWGAQPQHF

V: TRBV7-9
size: many
D: .
J: TRBJ1-4
DNA: TGTGCCAGCACTGCAGGGATTGGTAATGAAAAACTGTTTTTT
CDR3: CASTAGIGNEKLFF

V: TRBV2
size: .
D: TRBD1
J: TRBJ1-2
DNA: TGTGCCAGCACTACCGGGACAGGGTATGGCTACACCTTC
CDR3: CASTTGTGYGYTF

V: TRBV20-1
size: many
D: .
J: TRBJ2-7
DNA: TGCAGTGCTTTGGAGGACGGAGGAGTCTACGAGCAGTACTTC
CDR3: CSALEDGGVYEQYF

V: TRBV4-1
size: .
D: TRBD1
J: TRBJ1-2
DNA: TGCGCCAGTAGAAGGGGACAGGGGGTCTATGGCTACACCTTC
CDR3: CASRRGQGVYGYTF

V: TRBV11-2
size: .
D: .
J: TRBJ2-2
DNA: TGTGCCAGCAGCTTAGATCTTGCAGGGGGGCCCGGGGAGCTGTTTTTT
CDR3: CASSLDLAGGPGELFF